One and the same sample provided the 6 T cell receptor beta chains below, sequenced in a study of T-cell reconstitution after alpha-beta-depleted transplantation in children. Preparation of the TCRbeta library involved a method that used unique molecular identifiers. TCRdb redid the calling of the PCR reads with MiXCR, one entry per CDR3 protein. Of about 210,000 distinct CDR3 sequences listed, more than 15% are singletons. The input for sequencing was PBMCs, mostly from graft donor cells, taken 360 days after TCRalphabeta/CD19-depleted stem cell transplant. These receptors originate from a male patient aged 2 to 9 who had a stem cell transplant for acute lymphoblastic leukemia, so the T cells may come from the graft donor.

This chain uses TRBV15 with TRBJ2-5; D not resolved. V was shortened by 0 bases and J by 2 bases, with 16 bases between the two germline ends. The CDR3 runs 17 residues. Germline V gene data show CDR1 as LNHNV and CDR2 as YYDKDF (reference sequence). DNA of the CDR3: TGTGCCACCAGCAGAGATAAGATTAGACGAGTGCAAGAGACCCAGTACTTC. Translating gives CATSRDKIRRVQETQYF.

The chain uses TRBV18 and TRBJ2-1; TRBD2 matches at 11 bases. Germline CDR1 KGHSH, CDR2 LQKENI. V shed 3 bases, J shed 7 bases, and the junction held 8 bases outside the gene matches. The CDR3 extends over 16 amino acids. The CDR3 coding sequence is TGTGCCAGCTCACCCCCGACTAGCGGGGCCCTGAATGAGCAGTTCTTC. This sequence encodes CASSPPTSGALNEQFF. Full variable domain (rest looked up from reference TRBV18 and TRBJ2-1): NAGVMQNPRHLVRRRGQEARLRCSPMKGHSHVYWYRQLPEEGLKFMVYLQKENIIDESGMPKERFSAEFPKEGPSILRIQQVVRGDSAAYFCASSPPTSGALNEQFFGPGTRLTVL.

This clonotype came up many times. The CDR3 reads CSAARGALINEQFF. The CDR3 DNA reads as TGCAGTGCTGCCAGGGGGGCCCTAATCAATGAGCAGTTCTTC. The chain joins TRBV20-1 to TRBJ2-1; D might be TRBD1 (7 bases). Trimming shortened V by 5 bases and J by 6 bases, and 17 bases separated the two germline ends. CDR1 and CDR2 from the germline V gene are DFQATT and SNEGSKA (reference sequence). The CDR3 contains 14 residues.

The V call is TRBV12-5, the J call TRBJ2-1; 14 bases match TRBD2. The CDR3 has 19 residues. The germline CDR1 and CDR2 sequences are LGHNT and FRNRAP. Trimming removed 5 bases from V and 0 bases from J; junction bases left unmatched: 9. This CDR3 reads CASGPRTSGGLSSYNEQFF. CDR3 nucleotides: TGTGCTAGTGGTCCCCGGACTAGCGGGGGGCTAAGCTCCTACAATGAGCAGTTCTTC.

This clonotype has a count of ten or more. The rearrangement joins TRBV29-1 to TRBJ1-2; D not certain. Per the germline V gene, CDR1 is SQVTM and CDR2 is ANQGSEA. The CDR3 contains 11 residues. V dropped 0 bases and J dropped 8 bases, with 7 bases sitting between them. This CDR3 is CSVEEGYGYTF. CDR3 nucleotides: TGCAGCGTTGAAGAGGGGTACGGCTACACCTTC. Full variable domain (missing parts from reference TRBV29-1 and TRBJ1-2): SAVISQKPSRDICQRGTSLTIQCQVDSQVTMMFWYRQQPGQSLTLIATANQGSEATYESGFVIDKFPISRPNLTFSTLTVSNMSPEDSSIYLCSVEEGYGYTFGSGTRLTVV.

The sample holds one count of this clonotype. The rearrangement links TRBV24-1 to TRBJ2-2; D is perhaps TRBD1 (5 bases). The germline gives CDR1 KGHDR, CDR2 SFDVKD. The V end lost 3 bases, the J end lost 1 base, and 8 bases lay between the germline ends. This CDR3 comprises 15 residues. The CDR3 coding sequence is TGTGCCACCAGTGATGCAGGGCGGAACACCGGGGAGCTGTTTTTT. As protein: CATSDAGRNTGELFF.